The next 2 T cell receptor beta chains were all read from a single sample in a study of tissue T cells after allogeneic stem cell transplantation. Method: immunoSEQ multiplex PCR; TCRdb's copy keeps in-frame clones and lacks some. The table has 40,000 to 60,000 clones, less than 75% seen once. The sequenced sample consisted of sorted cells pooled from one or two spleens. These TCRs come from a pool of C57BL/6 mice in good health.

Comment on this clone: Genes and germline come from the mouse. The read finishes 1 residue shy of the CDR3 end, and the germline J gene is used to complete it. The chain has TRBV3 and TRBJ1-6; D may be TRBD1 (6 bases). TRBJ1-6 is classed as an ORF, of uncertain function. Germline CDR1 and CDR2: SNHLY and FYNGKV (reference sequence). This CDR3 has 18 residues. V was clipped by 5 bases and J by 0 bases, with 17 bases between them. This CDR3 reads CASSRPGHSHSYNSPLYF. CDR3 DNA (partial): TGTGCCAGCAGCCGGCCGGGACACTCCCATTCCTATAATTCGCCCCTCTAC.

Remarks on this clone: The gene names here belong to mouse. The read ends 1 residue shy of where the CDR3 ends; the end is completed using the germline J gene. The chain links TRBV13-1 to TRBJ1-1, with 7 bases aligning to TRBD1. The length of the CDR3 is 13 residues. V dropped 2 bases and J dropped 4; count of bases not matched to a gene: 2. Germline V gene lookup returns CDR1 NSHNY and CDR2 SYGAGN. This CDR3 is CASSEEGATEVFF. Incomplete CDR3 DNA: TGTGCCAGCAGTGAGGAGGGGGCCACAGAAGTCTTC.